The present TCR beta chain was sequenced within a study of T cell changes during pregnancy in multiple sclerosis (dated by TCRdb to 2018 to 2020). Broadly, across the study: The study examined how the T cell repertoire changed over the course of pregnancy in women with multiple sclerosis.

On this clone itself: Its antigen has not been determined. No qualities accompany the bases; no much larger clone lies one base away.

Library preparation used the immunoSEQ multiplex PCR assay. TCRdb mirrors the immuneACCESS table, restricted to in-frame sequences. Some clones are absent from its copies; in checked studies, under half trace to an unresolved V gene, and the reason for the others is unknown. Here the sample has roughly 80,000 clones; roughly 93% occur a single time. The top ten clones comprise under 3% of the sample. The clonotype was recovered from a female donor with multiple sclerosis, enrolled in a pregnancy study. Sample: peripheral blood, taken in the second trimester of pregnancy.

The nucleotide sequence is TGTGCCAGCAGCTTAGGCAGGGGTGATAATTCACCCCTCCACTTT. Its coded protein is CASSLGRGDNSPLHF. The receptor chain draws on TRBV7-6 and TRBJ1-6; D gene: possibly TRBD1, on 6 matching bases. The CDR3 has 15 amino acids, counting the end cysteine and phenylalanine. Of the read, only the CDR3 DNA is kept; its 45 bases are in frame from base 1. Cut back by 1 base and 5 bases, the V and J ends lie 9 bases apart. The CDR1 and CDR2 encoded by the germline V gene are SGHVS and FNYEAQ. Outside the CDR3, residues come from the reference TRBV7-6 and TRBJ1-6 proteins, so the full variable domain is: GAGVSQSPRYKVTKRGQDVALRCDPISGHVSLYWYRQALGQGPEFLTYFNYEAQQDKSGLPNDRFSAERPEGSISTLTIQRTEQRDSAMYRCASSLGRGDNSPLHFGNGTRLTVT.